This passage covers 21 T cell receptor beta chains from one sample sequenced in a study of blood T cell repertoires in COVID-19 (dated by TCRdb to about 2020). Library preparation employed the immunoSEQ multiplex PCR assay. Sourced from immuneACCESS, this table was stored by TCRdb with only in-frame sequences that have V and J called. A share of the clones is absent; for the studies checked, an unresolved V gene accounts for under half, and the remainder has no known explanation. This sample holds fewer than 55,000 clones; roughly 83% were observed only once. In total, the top ten clones hold approximately 2% of the sample. Sample: peripheral blood. The receptors were gathered from an older woman with acute or convalescent COVID-19.

The CDR3 DNA follows: TGTGCCAGCAGCCGTTGGACAGGGGGGATTAGTGAGCAGTTCTTC. The encoded protein is CASSRWTGGISEQFF. The chain is built from TRBV2 and TRBJ2-1; 10 positions match TRBD1. The CDR3 consists of 15 residues. Germline V CDR1 and CDR2: SNHLY, FYNNEI. V trimming: 6 bases; J trimming: 9 bases; junction bases outside the gene matches: 11.

CDR3 amino acids: CASSPTLTAIHQPQHF. CDR3 nucleotide sequence: TGTGCCAGCAGTCCGACTTTGACTGCTATCCATCAGCCCCAGCATTTT. The chain links TRBV27 to TRBJ1-5, with D uncertain. V lost 5 bases and J 5 bases, leaving 19 bases between the germline ends. CDR1 and CDR2 (germline): MNHEY, SMNVEV (reference sequence). The CDR3 totals 16 residues.

Points on this clone: The same CDR3 also results from other DNA sequences found in this sample. The V call is TRBV7-9, the J call TRBJ2-7, with D perhaps TRBD1 (6 bases). Germline assignment: CDR1 SEHNR and CDR2 FQNEAQ (reference sequence). Trimming took 3 bases from V and 0 from J, leaving 9 bases between them. The length of the CDR3 is 14 residues. Written as DNA, the CDR3 is TGTGCCAGCAGCTTCGGACAGCCCTCCTACGAGCAGTACTTC. Translation: CASSFGQPSYEQYF.

V gene TRBV11-2 combines with J gene TRBJ1-3; no clear D. This CDR3 has 12 amino acids. Germline V CDR1 and CDR2: SGHAT, FQNNGV. The germline V and J ends were trimmed by 1 base and 7 bases, with 5 bases remaining between them. Here the CDR3 DNA reads TGTGCCAGCAGCTTAGGGAGGAACACCATATATTTT. It translates to CASSLGRNTIYF.

V is TRBV2 and J is TRBJ2-1; TRBD1 matches at 7 bases. CDR1 is SNHLY and CDR2 is FYNNEI in the germline V gene. J was trimmed by 7 bases and V by 6 bases; bases with no gene match: 3. The CDR3 loop spans 12 amino acids. The CDR3 sequence: CASRVQGNEQFF. The CDR3 nucleotides are TGTGCCAGCAGGGTACAGGGGAATGAGCAGTTCTTC.

The chain is built from TRBV7-2 and TRBJ1-3; 8 bases fit TRBD1. CDR3 length equals 15 residues. After removal of 5 bases from V and 4 bases from J, the junction contained 7 bases not matched to a gene. The germline CDR1 and CDR2 sequences are SGHTA and FQGNSA. Here the CDR3 DNA reads TGTGCCAGCAGCCAGGATCGGGACAGGGGAAACACCATATATTTT. Encoded protein: CASSQDRDRGNTIYF.

The chain links TRBV7-9 to TRBJ1-2; no firm D call. In germline, CDR1 is SEHNR, CDR2 FQNEAQ (reference sequence). The CDR3 covers 12 residues. The V gene lost 2 bases and the J gene lost 7 bases, with 8 bases spanning the gap. The CDR3 sequence: CASSLSGGGYTF. CDR3 nucleotides: TGTGCCAGCAGCTTAAGCGGCGGTGGCTACACCTTC.

The V and J genes are TRBV5-1 and TRBJ1-2; D ambiguous. Between the trimmed V and J ends, which lost 0 bases and 6 bases, there was a span of 9 bases. Germline-derived CDR1 and CDR2 are SGHRS and YFSETQ. The length of the CDR3 is 13 residues. In DNA, the CDR3 is TGCGCCAGCAGCTTGGGTGGAGATAATGGCTACACCTTC. It is translated as CASSLGGDNGYTF.

The CDR3 nucleotides are TGTGCCAGCAGCCCCCGCCCCCTAACAGGGGAAATCTTCAGCTATGGCTACACCTTC. It encodes CASSPRPLTGEIFSYGYTF. The chain is built from TRBV9 and TRBJ1-2; 7 bases map to TRBD1. Germline CDR1 and CDR2: SGDLS and YYNGEE. With V trimmed by 4 bases and J by 4 bases, 22 bases remained unmatched. This CDR3 region has 19 residues.

CDR3 DNA sequence: TGTGCCAGTCGGCCGGGCGGGAGAGGGACCGGGGAGCTGTTTTTT. Residues: CASRPGGRGTGELFF. The rearrangement joins TRBV19 to TRBJ2-2; 7 bases match TRBD2. The germline gives CDR1 LNHDA, CDR2 SQIVND (reference sequence). The V segment lost 8 bases and the J segment 5 bases; nucleotides outside the gene matches: 11. CDR3 size: 15 residues.

This clone was observed a handful of times. The chain employs TRBV7-2 and TRBJ2-1; 13 bases match TRBD2. Germline V lookup: CDR1 SGHTA, CDR2 FQGNSA. V trimming: 5 bases; J trimming: 7 bases; junction bases outside the gene matches: 17. The CDR3 runs to 19 residues. The CDR3 region has the DNA TGTGCCAGCAGCGCCCACGGACTAGCGGGAGATGGCTTCTGGAATGAGCAGTTCTTC. As protein: CASSAHGLAGDGFWNEQFF.

For the CDR3, the DNA is TGCGCCAGCAGTAGGGGTGAGGAGACTGAAAAACTGTTTTTT. Its translation is CASSRGEETEKLFF. The chain employs TRBV5-1 and TRBJ1-4; tentative D call: TRBD1 (5 bases). The germline gives CDR1 SGHRS, CDR2 YFSETQ. V shed 5 bases and J shed 7 bases, with 15 bases lying between them. There are 14 residues in the CDR3.

V usage is TRBV2 and J usage is TRBJ2-5, with 12 bases aligning to TRBD1. CDR1 is SNHLY, CDR2 FYNNEI, per germline. This CDR3 spans 15 amino acids. J was trimmed by 5 bases and V by 6 bases; bases with no gene match: 7. In DNA, the CDR3 is TGTGCCAGCAGGGGACAGGGGGCGCGAGGGGAGACCCAGTACTTC. Protein product: CASRGQGARGETQYF.

CDR3 sequence: CASGRGLAGTYEQYF. The CDR3 DNA sequence: TGTGCCAGTGGGAGGGGACTAGCGGGGACCTACGAGCAGTACTTC. The V and J genes are TRBV2 and TRBJ2-7, with 13 bases that match TRBD2. CDR3 size: 15 residues. The trim removed 9 bases at V and 2 bases at J, leaving 7 bases unmatched. The germline V gene has CDR1 SNHLY and CDR2 FYNNEI.

The gene calls are TRBV7-8 and TRBJ1-5, with 7 nucleotides matching TRBD1. V dropped 5 bases and J dropped 4; count of bases not matched to a gene: 5. CDR3 length: 14 residues. Germline V lookup: CDR1 SGHVS, CDR2 FQNEAQ. Written as DNA, the CDR3 is TGTGCCAGCAGCCGGGGACAGATTAATCAGCCCCAGCATTTT. Amino acids: CASSRGQINQPQHF.

Details on this clone: An end of the junction differs from the germline gene, which may be a read error. The chain is built from TRBV7-7 and TRBJ2-5; 12 nucleotides agree with TRBD1. This CDR3 is built from 18 residues. Per the germline V gene, CDR1 is SSHAT and CDR2 is FNYEAQ (reference sequence). CDR3 nucleotides: TGTGCTAGCAGCGAGGCTCCTCCGGGACAGGGGGCTGGCGAGACCCAGTACTTC. The encoded protein is CASSEAPPGQGAGETQYF. Full variable domain (rest looked up from reference TRBV7-7 and TRBJ2-5): GAGVSQSPRYKVTKRGQDVTLRCDPISSHATLYWYQQALGQGPEFLTYFNYEAQPDKSGLPSDRFSAERPEGSISTLTIQRTEQRDSAMYRCASSEAPPGQGAGETQYFGPGTRLLVL.

The rearrangement uses TRBV7-9 and TRBJ1-4, with TRBD1 as a possible D gene (6 bases). The CDR3 length is 15 residues. V was shortened by 2 bases and J by 2 bases, with 9 bases between the two germline ends. CDR1 is SEHNR, CDR2 FQNEAQ, per germline (reference sequence). The CDR3 DNA reads as TGTGCCAGCAGCTTAACAACAGGGACTAATGAAAAACTGTTTTTT. It is translated as CASSLTTGTNEKLFF.

The rearrangement joins TRBV5-1 to TRBJ2-1; 10 nucleotides agree with TRBD2. Per the germline V gene, CDR1 is SGHRS and CDR2 is YFSETQ. The V and J ends lost 1 base and 6 bases, in that order; junction bases with no gene match: 13. The CDR3 contains 18 residues. The CDR3 nucleotides read TGCGCCAGCAGCTTGTCGTCTAGCGGGGGACCTAGCCGCAATGAGCAGTTCTTC. It encodes CASSLSSSGGPSRNEQFF.

Worth noting for this clone: The same CDR3 is also encoded by other DNA sequences in this sample. The chain combines TRBV29-1 with TRBJ2-1; weak D call: TRBD2 (5 bases). The CDR3 covers 10 residues. Germline CDR1 and CDR2: SQVTM and ANQGSEA. Trimming pared 6 bases from V and 6 bases from J, leaving 6 bases between. DNA for the CDR3: TGCAGCGTCGGACTCAATGAGCAGTTCTTC. It is translated as CSVGLNEQFF.

V and J are TRBV28 and TRBJ1-4; D uncertain. Germline-derived CDR1 and CDR2 are MDHEN and SYDVKM. The length of the CDR3 is 16 residues. Trimming removed 3 bases at V and 1 base at J, with 12 bases between. CDR3 amino acids: CASSFPVVKTNEKLFF. DNA of the CDR3: TGTGCCAGCAGTTTCCCGGTTGTCAAAACTAATGAAAAACTGTTTTTT.

This clone was counted only a few times. V and J are TRBV6-1 and TRBJ1-5; 9 bases align to TRBD1. This CDR3 spans 16 amino acids. The germline CDR1 and CDR2 sequences are MNHNS and SASEGT. V was clipped by 4 bases and J by 8 bases; unmatched bases: 12. The CDR3 sequence is CASSANFGQGMEPQHF. DNA of the CDR3: TGTGCCAGCAGTGCAAACTTCGGACAGGGGATGGAGCCCCAGCATTTT.